This paragraph covers one T cell receptor beta chain sequence. The sample contains more than one DNA sequence encoding this CDR3. The CDR3 consists of 11 residues. Germline-derived CDR1 and CDR2 are LGHNA and YSLEER. V shed 1 base and J shed 8 bases, with 5 bases lying between them. Libraries were prepared by immunoSEQ multiplex PCR; TCRdb keeps only in-frame clonotypes and omits some of them. Of roughly 350,000 clones in the sample, roughly 90% were seen once. Enrolled during active infection, Seattle patients were then followed longitudinally. The data derive from a study of blood T cell repertoires in COVID-19. For the study at large: T cells, B-cell-depleted T cells, or PBMCs provided the cDNA or gDNA that served as material.

The chain is built from TRBV4-3 and TRBJ1-2, with a weak D call TRBD1 (5 bases). The sequence was collected from a woman in her 70s with COVID-19, enrolled during active disease. The specimen was peripheral blood. The chain's CDR3 is CASSQGGGYTF. Written as DNA, the CDR3 is TGCGCCAGCAGCCAAGGGGGCGGCTACACCTTC.